The entry that follows covers one TCR beta chain sequence. The sample belongs to a study of technical replicates of blood from a few donors. The data were produced by immunoSEQ multiplex PCR, yet TCRdb's version contains in-frame clones alone and is incomplete. Seen here are tens of thousands of clones, roughly 96% observed once, and the top ten hold around 0.2%. Per germline, CDR1 SNHLY and CDR2 FYNNEI. With V trimmed by 11 bases and J by 9 bases, 11 bases remained unmatched. This CDR3 has 14 amino acids. The origin of this receptor is a human donor in good health. Sequences were obtained from T cells isolated from PBMCs. The chain combines TRBV2 with TRBJ1-5; 12 bases map to TRBD1. DNA of the CDR3: TGTGCCGTACAGGGACAGGGGGCTGGGGGGCCCCAGCATTTT. Encoded protein: CAVQGQGAGGPQHF.